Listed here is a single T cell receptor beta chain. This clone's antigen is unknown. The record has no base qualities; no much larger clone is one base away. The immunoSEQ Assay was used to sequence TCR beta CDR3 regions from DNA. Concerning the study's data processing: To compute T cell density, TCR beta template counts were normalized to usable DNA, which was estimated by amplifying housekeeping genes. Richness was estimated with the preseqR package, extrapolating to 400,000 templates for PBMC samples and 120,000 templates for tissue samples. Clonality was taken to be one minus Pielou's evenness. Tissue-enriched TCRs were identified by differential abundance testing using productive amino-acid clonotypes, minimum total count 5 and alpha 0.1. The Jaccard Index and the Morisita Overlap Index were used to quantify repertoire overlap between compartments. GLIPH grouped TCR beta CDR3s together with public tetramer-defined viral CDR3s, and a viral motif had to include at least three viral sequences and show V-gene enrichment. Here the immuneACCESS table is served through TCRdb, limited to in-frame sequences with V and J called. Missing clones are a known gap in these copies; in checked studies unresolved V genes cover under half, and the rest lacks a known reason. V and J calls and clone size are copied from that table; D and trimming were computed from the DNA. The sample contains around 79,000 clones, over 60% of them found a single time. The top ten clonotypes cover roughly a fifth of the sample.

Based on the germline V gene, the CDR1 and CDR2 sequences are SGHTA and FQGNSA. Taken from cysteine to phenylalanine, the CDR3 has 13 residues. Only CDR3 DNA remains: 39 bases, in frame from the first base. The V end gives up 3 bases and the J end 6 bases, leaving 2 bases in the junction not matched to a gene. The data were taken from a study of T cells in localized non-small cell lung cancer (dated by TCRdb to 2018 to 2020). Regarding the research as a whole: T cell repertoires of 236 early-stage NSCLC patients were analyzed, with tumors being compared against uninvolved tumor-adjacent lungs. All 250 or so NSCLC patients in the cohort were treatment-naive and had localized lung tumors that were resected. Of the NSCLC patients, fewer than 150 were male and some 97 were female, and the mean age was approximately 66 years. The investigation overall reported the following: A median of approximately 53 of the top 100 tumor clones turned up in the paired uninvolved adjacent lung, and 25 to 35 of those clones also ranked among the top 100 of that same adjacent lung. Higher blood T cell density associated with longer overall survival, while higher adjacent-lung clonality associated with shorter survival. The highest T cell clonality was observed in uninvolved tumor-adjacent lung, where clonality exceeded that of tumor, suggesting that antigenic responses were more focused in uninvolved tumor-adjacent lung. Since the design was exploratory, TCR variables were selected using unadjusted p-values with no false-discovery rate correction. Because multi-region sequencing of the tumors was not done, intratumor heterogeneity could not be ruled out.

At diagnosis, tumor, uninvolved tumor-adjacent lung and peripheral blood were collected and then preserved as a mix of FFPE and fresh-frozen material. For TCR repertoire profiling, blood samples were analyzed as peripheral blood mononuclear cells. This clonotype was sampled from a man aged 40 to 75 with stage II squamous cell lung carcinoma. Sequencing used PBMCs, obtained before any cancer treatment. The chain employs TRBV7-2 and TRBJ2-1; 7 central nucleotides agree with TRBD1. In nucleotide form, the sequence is TGTGCCAGCAGCTTGAACAGGGGCAATGAGCAGTTCTTC. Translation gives CASSLNRGNEQFF.